This note documents a single TCR beta chain sequence. Its specific antigen is unknown. One base away there is no much larger clone; base qualities are not given. This sample is part of a study of blood T cell repertoires in COVID-19 (dated by TCRdb to the early 2020s). About the full investigation: The collaborator samples originated in the United States, Italy and Spain and spanned the acute and convalescent phases of COVID-19. The material from the prospective study consisted of cDNA or gDNA derived from T cells, B-cell-depleted T cells, or PBMCs. Subjects who had been exposed to COVID-19, were actively infected with it, or had recovered from it provided the deeply sampled blood TCRbeta repertoires that made up the dataset. A freely available public database, intended as a resource for researchers studying the immune response to SARS-CoV-2, is where the repertoires were released. The samples were drawn from two sources: the first 160 participants of the ongoing ImmuneRACE study, and over 1,000 subjects contributed by 6 global collaborators. Sample metadata almost always included a de-identified subject ID, COVID-19 status, age in years and sex. Where available, HLA class I and class II types were taken from metadata supplied by the sample provider and were not determined by assay-based typing. The paper's findings and limits, for the study overall: How much clinical and demographic metadata was included differed by source and by participant, and the metadata was provided uncurated.

The collaborating institutions used their own protocols to collect whole blood in K2EDTA tubes. Collaborator samples were shipped for TCRbeta analysis as frozen whole blood, isolated PBMCs, or DNA extracted from either sample type. The immunoSEQ Assay, a bias-controlled multiplex PCR, was used to amplify TCRbeta CDR3 regions from genomic DNA. The source study handled its data this way. Within the assay, amplification of reference gene primers was used to estimate how many nucleated cells each sample contained. To quantify the absolute abundance of each unique TCRbeta CDR3 rearrangement, sequence reads were collapsed and filtered. For each sample, productive Simpson clonality was calculated by taking the square root of Simpson's diversity index across productive rearrangements. The immuneACCESS repertoire file appears here via TCRdb, limited to in-frame rearrangements. These files lack a portion of the clones; in checked studies, under half of the deficit traces to unresolved V genes, and the cause of the others is not known. V and J calls and clone size follow that table, whereas D and trimming were derived from the DNA. This sample holds tens of thousands of clones; 86% were observed only once. The ten most abundant clones make up 2% of the sample.

The CDR3 sequence holds 16 residues, the cysteine and phenylalanine included. Kept here is only the CDR3 DNA, which spans 48 bases and is read in frame from base 1. V gives up 0 bases and J gives up 3 bases, and the segment between their germline ends measures 12 bases. CDR1 and CDR2 are read off the germline V gene (reference sequence) as LNHDA and SQIVND. The TCR originated in a man aged 25 to 45 with acute or convalescent COVID-19. The sequencing input was peripheral blood. The chain links TRBV19 with TRBJ2-4; TRBD1 is possibly the D segment (5 matching bases). The sequence in DNA is TGTGCCAGTAGTATAGAAGGGGTTATGGGCAAAAACATTCAGTACTTC. Its translation is CASSIEGVMGKNIQYF.